The 13 T cell receptor beta chains reported below all come from one sample, sequenced in a study of blood T cell repertoires in COVID-19. Profiling relied on immunoSEQ multiplex PCR, and the TCRdb table lists in-frame clones only, not all of them. The data show some 130,000 clones, approximately 84% seen once. Specimen: peripheral blood. Source of these receptors: a man aged 65 to 79 with acute or convalescent COVID-19.

The chain carries TRBV15 and TRBJ1-4; 7 nucleotides agree with TRBD1. The junction had 8 bases not matched to a gene; V was cut back by 1 base and J by 9 bases. The germline gives CDR1 LNHNV, CDR2 YYDKDF (reference sequence). The CDR3 covers 15 residues. This chain's CDR3 is CATSRGGQGGKKLFF. The CDR3 nucleotides read TGTGCCACCAGCAGAGGGGGTCAGGGGGGAAAAAAACTGTTTTTT.

The chain is built from TRBV5-1 and TRBJ1-4; D is uncertain. CDR3 size: 12 residues. Germline loops: CDR1 SGHRS, CDR2 YFSETQ. The V end was cut by 0 bases, the J end by 13 bases, with 10 bases between. The CDR3 sequence: CASSLEYGALFF. The CDR3 DNA follows: TGCGCCAGCAGCTTGGAATACGGAGCACTGTTTTTT.

The V and J genes are TRBV2 and TRBJ1-2; D unresolved. Trimming shortened V by 4 bases and J by 6 bases, and 12 bases separated the two germline ends. In germline, CDR1 is SNHLY, CDR2 FYNNEI. This CDR3 spans 13 amino acids. CDR3 in DNA: TGTGCCAGCAGTGTCCTATTGGCGGATGGCTACACCTTC. This translates into CASSVLLADGYTF.

The CDR3 nucleotides read TGTGCCTGGAGTCCAATCGGGGGGGCTGGAGATACGCAGTATTTT. It yields the protein CAWSPIGGAGDTQYF. The genes are TRBV30 and TRBJ2-3; 8 bases map to TRBD2. After removal of 2 bases from V and 5 bases from J, the junction contained 9 bases not matched to a gene. The CDR3 length is 15 residues. Looked up from germline, CDR1 is GTSNPN and CDR2 is SVGIG (reference sequence). The full variable domain, completed using reference TRBV30 and TRBJ2-3, is SQTIHQWPATLVQPVGSPLSLECTVEGTSNPNLYWYRQAAGRGLQLLFYSVGIGQISSEVPQNLSASRPQDRQFILSSKKLLLSDSGFYLCAWSPIGGAGDTQYFGPGTRLTVL.

V and J are TRBV6-5 and TRBJ1-6, with a weak D call TRBD1 (5 bases). Germline CDR1 MNHEY, CDR2 SVGAGI. The CDR3 has 14 residues. Trimming took 6 bases from V and 10 from J, leaving 16 bases between them. CDR3 sequence: CASRTRVRHSPLHF. The CDR3 region has the DNA TGTGCCAGCAGAACCAGGGTCCGGCACTCACCCCTCCACTTT.

This chain joins TRBV2 and TRBJ1-4; D might be TRBD1 (5 bases). Germline assignment: CDR1 SNHLY and CDR2 FYNNEI. V was clipped by 6 bases and J by 4 bases, with 9 bases between them. The CDR3 length is 13 residues. CDR3 coding DNA: TGTGCCAGCAGAAGGGGTTTTAATGAAAAACTGTTTTTT. This translates into CASRRGFNEKLFF.

Only a few counts were recorded for this clone. The V call is TRBV7-8, the J call TRBJ1-3; D gene ambiguous. Germline CDR1 and CDR2: SGHVS and FQNEAQ. The CDR3 has 15 amino acids. V shed 5 bases and J shed 0 bases, with 11 bases lying between them. This CDR3 is CASSLGMISGNTIYF. CDR3 bases: TGTGCCAGCAGCCTGGGCATGATCTCTGGAAACACCATATATTTT.

The rearrangement uses TRBV6-5 and TRBJ1-2; TRBD1 is a possible D gene (6 bases). The V end was cut by 5 bases, the J end by 2 bases, with 12 bases between. Germline CDR1 reads MNHEY; CDR2 reads SVGAGI. There are 14 residues in the CDR3. The CDR3 nucleotides read TGTGCCAGCAGTAACGGTCAGGGGAACTATGGCTACACCTTC. Its translation: CASSNGQGNYGYTF.

The chain recombines TRBV14 with TRBJ1-1; D unresolved. The CDR3 length is 13 residues. Looked up from germline, CDR1 is SGHDN and CDR2 is FVKESK. V lost 2 bases, J lost 4 bases, and 8 bases lay in between. The CDR3 DNA follows: TGTGCCAGCAGCCAACAGGAAATCACTGAAGCTTTCTTT. This gives the protein CASSQQEITEAFF. The full variable domain, completed using reference TRBV14 and TRBJ1-1, is EAGVTQFPSHSVIEKGQTVTLRCDPISGHDNLYWYRRVMGKEIKFLLHFVKESKQDESGMPNNRFLAERTGGTYSTLKVQPAELEDSGVYFCASSQQEITEAFFGQGTRLTVV.

CDR3 amino acids: CASSRTQGEAFF. The CDR3 nucleotides read TGTGCCAGCAGTCGTACACAGGGGGAAGCTTTCTTT. The chain recombines TRBV28 with TRBJ1-1, with 7 bases matching TRBD1. This CDR3 spans 12 amino acids. Per germline, CDR1 MDHEN and CDR2 SYDVKM. The V gene end was trimmed by 5 bases and the J gene end by 8 bases; junction bases not matched to a gene: 5.

The rearrangement links TRBV9 to TRBJ2-3; D uncertain. Between the trimmed V and J ends, which lost 0 bases and 1 base, there was a span of 12 bases. There are 16 residues in the CDR3. The germline CDR1 and CDR2 sequences are SGDLS and YYNGEE. The CDR3 loop is CASSVVWRKGTDTQYF. The CDR3 DNA sequence: TGTGCCAGCAGCGTAGTATGGCGGAAAGGCACAGATACGCAGTATTTT.

The J gene is TRBJ2-2, the V gene TRBV27; 9 nucleotides agree with TRBD2. The CDR3 has 17 residues. Per germline, CDR1 MNHEY and CDR2 SMNVEV (reference sequence). Trimming took 5 bases from V and 6 from J; bases not matched to a gene: 13. The CDR3 loop reads CASSTTAGGGASGELFF. CDR3 nucleotide sequence: TGTGCCAGCAGTACGACAGCGGGCGGGGGGGCATCCGGGGAGCTGTTTTTT.

This clone was counted only a few times. This sequence joins TRBV7-2 and TRBJ1-2; D not certain. The germline gives CDR1 SGHTA, CDR2 FQGNSA. The CDR3 is 16 amino acids. V lost 1 base and J lost 8, with 20 bases in between. CDR3 sequence (DNA): TGTGCCAGCAGCTTAGGCGCAGGTCCCCAGGCGATCGGCTACACCTTC. Protein product: CASSLGAGPQAIGYTF.